This TCR beta chain was found in a study of technical replicates of blood from a few donors. Per the germline V gene, CDR1 is SGHAT and CDR2 is FQNNGV. This CDR3 comprises 15 residues. Trimming removed 2 bases at V and 9 bases at J, with 17 bases between. Profiled with immunoSEQ multiplex PCR; TCRdb holds only in-frame clones, not every one. The table lists about 100,000 clones, just over 95% of them singletons, with 0.21% in the top ten. The sample consisted of T cells isolated from PBMCs. J is TRBJ2-1 and V is TRBV11-2, with TRBD1 as a possible D gene (5 bases). The source is a human donor in good health. CDR3 sequence (DNA): TGTGCCAGCAGCTTATATCGGACAAACACGGTTGAGCAGTTCTTC. Its translation: CASSLYRTNTVEQFF.